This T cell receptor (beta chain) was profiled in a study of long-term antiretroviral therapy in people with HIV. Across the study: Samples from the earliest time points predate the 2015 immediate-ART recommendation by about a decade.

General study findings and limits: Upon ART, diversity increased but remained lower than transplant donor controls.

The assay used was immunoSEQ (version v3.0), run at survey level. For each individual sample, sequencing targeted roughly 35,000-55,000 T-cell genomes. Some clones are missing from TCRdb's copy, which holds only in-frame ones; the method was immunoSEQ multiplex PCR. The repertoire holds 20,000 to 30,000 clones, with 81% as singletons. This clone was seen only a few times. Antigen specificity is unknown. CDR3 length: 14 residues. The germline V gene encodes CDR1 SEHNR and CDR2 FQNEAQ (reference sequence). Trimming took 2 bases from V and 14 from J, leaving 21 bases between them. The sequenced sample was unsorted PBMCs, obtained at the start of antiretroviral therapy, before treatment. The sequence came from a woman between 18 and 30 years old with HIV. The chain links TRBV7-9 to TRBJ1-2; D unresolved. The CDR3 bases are TGTGCCAGCAGCTTAAGCATGAACTCCCGATCTAAAACCTTC. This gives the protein CASSLSMNSRSKTF.